The T cell receptor beta chain described here comes from a study of cytomegalovirus exposure and HLA in healthy donors. Primers included in the PCR were 60 Vbeta and 13 Jbeta primers. The method was immunoSEQ multiplex PCR; TCRdb's version includes in-frame clones alone and lacks a portion of them. Of 170,000 or so clones in the sample, roughly 79% are singletons; the top ten hold around 3%. This CDR3 is built from 14 residues. The trim removed 3 bases at V and 7 bases at J, leaving 4 bases unmatched. The germline V gene has CDR1 MDHEN and CDR2 SYDVKM. There are a few counts of this clone. The sample holds other DNA sequences that translate to the same CDR3.

The source is a male donor in good health and CMV-seronegative. The chain has TRBV28 and TRBJ1-5, with 9 nucleotides matching TRBD1. Material for sequencing was PBMCs. The CDR3 here is CASSFTGGGQPQHF. The CDR3 region has the DNA TGTGCCAGCAGTTTTACAGGGGGCGGGCAGCCCCAGCATTTT.